The 29 T cell receptor beta chains below were found in one sample sequenced in a study of blood T cell repertoires in COVID-19. Data came from immunoSEQ multiplex PCR; TCRdb stores just in-frame clones and leaves some out. This sample has about 300,000 clones; more than 80% occur once, and the top ten carry under 7%. Sequenced: peripheral blood. The receptor set was obtained from a woman in her twenties or thirties with COVID-19, enrolled during active disease.

The CDR3 bases are TGTGCCAGCAGTTTATCCCCGCCGAGGAATTCACCCCTCCACTTT. Its translation is CASSLSPPRNSPLHF. The chain combines TRBV27 with TRBJ1-6; D is uncertain. V was clipped by 0 bases and J by 7 bases, with 10 bases between them. CDR1 is MNHEY, CDR2 SMNVEV, per germline (reference sequence). This CDR3 comprises 15 residues.

The chain joins TRBV10-2 to TRBJ2-1; 9 nucleotides line up with TRBD2. The V segment lost 7 bases and the J segment 2 bases; nucleotides outside the gene matches: 6. Germline assignment: CDR1 WSHSY and CDR2 SAAADI. The CDR3 runs 15 residues. CDR3: CASKGSGSPYNEQFF. In DNA form, the CDR3 reads TGCGCCAGCAAGGGTAGCGGGAGCCCCTACAATGAGCAGTTCTTC.

The genes are TRBV27 and TRBJ1-2; 8 nucleotides align to TRBD1. Looked up from germline, CDR1 is MNHEY and CDR2 is SMNVEV (reference sequence). This CDR3 region has 14 residues. Losses at the gene ends were 2 bases for V and 8 bases for J; bases not matched to a gene: 7. CDR3 coding DNA: TGTGCCAGCAGTTTAAGGCAGGGGGCGGCCGGCTACACCTTC. Amino acids: CASSLRQGAAGYTF.

The chain is built from TRBV20-1 and TRBJ1-1; D is unclear. Germline loops: CDR1 DFQATT, CDR2 SNEGSKA (reference sequence). The germline V and J ends were trimmed by 6 bases and 3 bases, with 8 bases remaining between them. This CDR3 region has 11 residues. The CDR3 sequence is CSANRDTEAFF. CDR3 nucleotides: TGCAGTGCCAACCGGGACACTGAAGCTTTCTTT.

This clone was detected once. The rearrangement joins TRBV9 to TRBJ1-2, with D possibly matching TRBD1 (6 bases). V was trimmed by 2 bases and J by 8 bases, leaving 13 bases between them. Germline V lookup: CDR1 SGDLS, CDR2 YYNGEE. The CDR3 spans 13 residues. CDR3 DNA: TGTGCCAGCAGCGTGAACAGGGTTAGCGGCTACACCTTC. Translating gives CASSVNRVSGYTF.

The chain is built from TRBV28 and TRBJ2-7; weak D call: TRBD1 (6 bases). There are 15 residues in the CDR3. The germline V gene encodes CDR1 MDHEN and CDR2 SYDVKM. Trimming left V 8 bases short and J 2 bases short, with 19 bases between. CDR3 sequence (DNA): TGTGCCAGCGCCCAAAGTGGGCAGGGGACCTACGAGCAGTACTTC. Translating it yields CASAQSGQGTYEQYF.

The V gene is TRBV28, the J gene TRBJ1-1; TRBD1 agrees at 9 bases. In germline, CDR1 is MDHEN, CDR2 SYDVKM. V shed 8 bases and J 1 base; nucleotides not matched to a gene: 11. This CDR3 spans 16 amino acids. CDR3 DNA: TGTGCCAGCGACCCTAGTGGGACAGGGCCGAACACTGAAGCTTTCTTT. Translation gives CASDPSGTGPNTEAFF.

The rearrangement uses TRBV18 and TRBJ2-2; 8 bases line up with TRBD1. Looked up from germline, CDR1 is KGHSH and CDR2 is LQKENI. The trim removed 4 bases at V and 1 base at J, leaving 2 bases unmatched. The CDR3 extends over 15 amino acids. As DNA, the CDR3 is TGTGCCAGCTCACTGGGGACAGGGAACACCGGGGAGCTGTTTTTT. Amino acid sequence: CASSLGTGNTGELFF.

The gene calls are TRBV27 and TRBJ2-7; 7 bases line up with TRBD2. After removal of 4 bases from V and 7 bases from J, the junction contained 1 base not matched to a gene. This CDR3 is built from 11 residues. Germline V gives CDR1 MNHEY, CDR2 SMNVEV (reference sequence). CDR3 region: CASSSGGEQYF. For the CDR3, the DNA is TGTGCCAGCAGTTCCGGGGGGGAGCAGTACTTC.

V and J are TRBV19 and TRBJ2-3; D is unresolved. CDR1 is LNHDA, CDR2 SQIVND, per germline (reference sequence). The V and J ends lost 4 bases and 6 bases respectively, with 11 bases between them. The CDR3 runs 13 residues. This CDR3 reads CASSTAAGDTQYF. CDR3 nucleotide sequence: TGTGCCAGTAGTACGGCGGCCGGGGATACGCAGTATTTT. The entire variable domain, with the rest obtained from reference TRBV19 and TRBJ2-3, is as follows: DGGITQSPKYLFRKEGQNVTLSCEQNLNHDAMYWYRQDPGQGLRLIYYSQIVNDFQKGDIAEGYSVSREKKESFPLTVTSAQKNPTAFYLCASSTAAGDTQYFGPGTRLTVL.

This clone occurred once. The chain links TRBV4-1 to TRBJ2-7, with 13 positions matching TRBD2. V lost 3 bases, J lost 2 bases, and 4 bases stayed unmatched. Germline V gene sequence: CDR1 MGHRA, CDR2 YSYEKL. The CDR3 consists of 16 residues. CDR3 bases: TGCGCCAGCAGCCAGGGGACTAGCGGGACCCCCTACGAGCAGTACTTC. Translated, it gives CASSQGTSGTPYEQYF.

The V gene is TRBV7-2, the J gene TRBJ2-1; weak D call: TRBD1 (5 bases). V lost 2 bases and J 7 bases, leaving 18 bases between the germline ends. This CDR3 has 16 residues. The germline V gene encodes CDR1 SGHTA and CDR2 FQGNSA. CDR3 region: CASSLRGRDFRNEQFF. The CDR3 DNA is TGTGCCAGCAGCTTAAGGGGCAGGGATTTTCGGAATGAGCAGTTCTTC.

This chain joins TRBV19 and TRBJ1-1; TRBD1 matches at 9 bases. Germline trimming cut 3 bases from V and 4 bases from J; bases unmatched to any gene: 6. Germline-derived CDR1 and CDR2 are LNHDA and SQIVND (reference sequence). The CDR3 sequence is 15 residues long. The CDR3 here is CASSMTGGSGTEAFF. The CDR3 DNA follows: TGTGCCAGTAGTATGACAGGGGGGAGTGGCACTGAAGCTTTCTTT.

This clone was picked up one time. The chain combines TRBV11-2 with TRBJ2-5; 7 bases match TRBD2. CDR3 length: 15 amino acids. Germline CDR1 reads SGHAT; CDR2 reads FQNNGV. J was trimmed by 5 bases and V by 0 bases; bases with no gene match: 6. CDR3 sequence: CASSLEGGAGETQYF. The CDR3 DNA reads TGTGCCAGCAGCTTAGAGGGGGGAGCGGGGGAGACCCAGTACTTC.

The J gene is TRBJ2-3, the V gene TRBV7-9; D ambiguous. Between the trimmed V and J ends, which lost 4 bases and 3 bases, there was a span of 8 bases. Germline values: CDR1 SEHNR, CDR2 FQNEAQ (reference sequence). The CDR3 contains 13 residues. The CDR3 sequence is CASSSGSTDTQYF. CDR3 nucleotides: TGTGCCAGCAGCTCCGGGTCTACAGATACGCAGTATTTT. Variable domain in full (rest from reference TRBV7-9 and TRBJ2-3): DTGVSQNPRHKITKRGQNVTFRCDPISEHNRLYWYRQTLGQGPEFLTYFQNEAQLEKSRLLSDRFSAERPKGSFSTLEIQRTEQGDSAMYLCASSSGSTDTQYFGPGTRLTVL.

The chain joins TRBV29-1 to TRBJ2-7; 11 nucleotides line up with TRBD2. The length of the CDR3 is 14 residues. The trim removed 5 bases at V and 0 bases at J, leaving 3 bases unmatched. Germline V gives CDR1 SQVTM, CDR2 ANQGSEA. The chain's CDR3 is CSVRLAGSSYEQYF. The DNA of the CDR3 is TGCAGCGTTCGACTAGCGGGGAGCTCCTACGAGCAGTACTTC.

As DNA, the CDR3 is TGCGCCAGCAGCAACGAAGGGACAGTCCCAGATACGCAGTATTTT. Encoded protein: CASSNEGTVPDTQYF. The chain combines TRBV5-1 with TRBJ2-3, with 7 bases lining up with TRBD1. CDR3 length equals 15 residues. Per germline, CDR1 SGHRS and CDR2 YFSETQ. The J segment lost 4 bases and the V segment lost 4 bases, leaving 9 bases of the junction unmatched.

The chain couples TRBV20-1 to TRBJ2-5; D ambiguous. Germline assignment: CDR1 DFQATT and CDR2 SNEGSKA (reference sequence). V was shortened by 6 bases and J by 1 base, with 6 bases between the two germline ends. This CDR3 is 11 amino acids long. As DNA, the CDR3 is TGCAGTGCGGGCCTCCAAGAGACCCAGTACTTC. Translation: CSAGLQETQYF.

This rearrangement joins TRBV7-2 to TRBJ2-7; D is possibly TRBD1 (6 bases). V gave up 1 base and J gave up 4 bases, with 14 bases separating them. CDR3 size: 15 residues. The germline gives CDR1 SGHTA, CDR2 FQGNSA. CDR3: CASSLVWAGEYEQYF. In DNA, the CDR3 is TGTGCCAGCAGCTTAGTCTGGGCAGGGGAATACGAGCAGTACTTC.

A note on this clone: At one of its ends the junction is not consistent with the germline gene, which may arise from a read error. The sample contains more than one DNA sequence encoding this CDR3. The gene calls are TRBV9 and TRBJ2-2; the match to TRBD2 covers 9 bases. The length of the CDR3 is 15 residues. The germline gives CDR1 SGDLS, CDR2 YYNGEE. CDR3 nucleotide sequence: TGTGCCAGCAGCCCCGGACTAGCGAACACCGGGGAACTGTTTTTT. Protein product: CASSPGLANTGELFF.

The chain employs TRBV18 and TRBJ2-2; 10 positions match TRBD2. V lost 2 bases to trimming and J lost 2 bases; unmatched junction nucleotides: 5. Germline CDR1 KGHSH, CDR2 LQKENI. This CDR3 contains 17 residues. The CDR3 DNA sequence: TGTGCCAGCTCACCAGTTGCTAGCGGGAGAAACACCGGGGAGCTGTTTTTT. It translates to CASSPVASGRNTGELFF.

The genes are TRBV24-1 and TRBJ1-5; the D is unclear. Germline assignment: CDR1 KGHDR and CDR2 SFDVKD. This CDR3 comprises 15 residues. V lost 5 bases and J lost 0, with 10 bases in between. CDR3 sequence: CATSAPGFSNQPQHF. CDR3 coding DNA: TGTGCCACCAGTGCTCCGGGTTTTAGCAATCAGCCCCAGCATTTT.

CDR3 DNA sequence: TGCGCCAGCAGCTTGGGGTCCCCCGGGACCCAGTACTTC. Translation: CASSLGSPGTQYF. The chain has TRBV5-1 and TRBJ2-5; no clear D. The CDR3 has 13 amino acids. V was trimmed by 0 bases and J by 7 bases, leaving 10 bases between them. CDR1 is SGHRS, CDR2 YFSETQ, per germline.

The chain has TRBV5-5 and TRBJ2-7; 7 bases are a match to TRBD1. The CDR3 has 14 amino acids. Germline V gene lookup returns CDR1 SGHKS and CDR2 YYEKEE (reference sequence). Trimming removed 4 bases from V and 5 bases from J; junction bases left unmatched: 9. CDR3 sequence (DNA): TGTGCCAGCAGCGGGGACAGTTTTAGCCACGAGCAGTACTTC. It codes for CASSGDSFSHEQYF.

The chain employs TRBV27 and TRBJ2-1, with 7 nucleotides matching TRBD2. The CDR3 contains 16 residues. Germline CDR1 MNHEY, CDR2 SMNVEV (reference sequence). V was pared by 6 bases and J by 2 bases, with 10 bases of the junction left unmatched. CDR3 nucleotide sequence: TGTGCCAGCAGGCCGACACTAGCGTTACCCTACAATGAGCAGTTCTTC. Translated: CASRPTLALPYNEQFF.

V and J are TRBV5-6 and TRBJ2-3; no reliable D call. V gave up 2 bases and J gave up 5 bases, with 6 bases separating them. Germline V CDR1 and CDR2: SGHDT, YYEEEE. This CDR3 has 12 amino acids. The CDR3 nucleotides are TGTGCCAGCAGCTTACTCATAGATACGCAGTATTTT. Residues: CASSLLIDTQYF.

The sample holds one count of this clone. This chain connects TRBV4-1 to TRBJ2-7, with 10 bases matching TRBD2. The CDR3 is 15 amino acids. V dropped 6 bases and J dropped 3; count of bases not matched to a gene: 8. CDR1 is MGHRA and CDR2 is YSYEKL in the germline V gene. CDR3 DNA sequence: TGCGCCAGCAGTTACACTAGCGGGAACCTCTACGAGCAGTACTTC. It encodes CASSYTSGNLYEQYF.

As for this clone: Additional DNA sequences in this sample encode the identical CDR3. J is TRBJ1-1 and V is TRBV30; 7 bases are shared with TRBD1. Germline CDR1 GTSNPN, CDR2 SVGIG (reference sequence). This CDR3 is built from 12 residues. The V segment lost 4 bases and the J segment 5 bases; nucleotides outside the gene matches: 4. CDR3 DNA: TGTGCCTGGAACCCAGGGGGGACTGAAGCTTTCTTT. Amino acid sequence: CAWNPGGTEAFF. The entire variable domain, with the rest obtained from reference TRBV30 and TRBJ1-1, is as follows: SQTIHQWPATLVQPVGSPLSLECTVEGTSNPNLYWYRQAAGRGLQLLFYSVGIGQISSEVPQNLSASRPQDRQFILSSKKLLLSDSGFYLCAWNPGGTEAFFGQGTRLTVV.

The gene calls are TRBV4-1 and TRBJ1-6; D not certain. The CDR3 is 15 residues long. Germline CDR1 reads MGHRA; CDR2 reads YSYEKL. The V end lost 0 bases, the J end lost 6 bases, and 9 bases lay between the germline ends. In nucleotides, the CDR3 is TGCGCCAGCAGCCAAGATGTGACACGTAATTCACCCCTCCACTTT. Protein product: CASSQDVTRNSPLHF.